Listed below are T cell receptor beta chains from one sample, sequenced in a study of T cell responses to AZD1222 COVID-19 vaccine. The protocol was immunoSEQ multiplex PCR, while the TCRdb copy is restricted to in-frame clones and leaves out a portion. Among 170,000 or so clones, around 90% were seen once, and the ten largest hold about 2.5%. This material consisted of peripheral blood, taken on day 0 of AZD1222 vaccination. The receptors were sampled from an adult in good health. CDR3s include the opening cysteine and the closing phenylalanine or tryptophan. The D gene is left open where the match is weak. Some rows have no size entry. The others give once, few or many, or a class for an expanded clone.

CDR3 protein	CDR3 DNA	V gene	J gene	clone size	D gene
CASSEGRIYEQYF	TGTGCCAGCAGCGAAGGGAGGATTTACGAGCAGTACTTC	TRBV5-6	TRBJ2-7	-	-
CASSPTGGLRNTIYF	TGTGCCAGCAGCCCGACAGGGGGACTTAGAAACACCATATATTTT	TRBV7-9	TRBJ1-3	-	TRBD1
CASSVVGLAADTQYF	TGTGCCAGCAGCGTTGTAGGACTAGCGGCCGATACGCAGTATTTT	TRBV9	TRBJ2-3	-	TRBD2
CSVSFGTGGTEAFF	TGCAGCGTGTCTTTCGGGACAGGGGGCACTGAAGCTTTCTTT	TRBV29-1	TRBJ1-1	-	TRBD1
CASSVSVDRGNEQFF	TGTGCCAGCAGCGTAAGTGTTGACAGGGGTAATGAGCAGTTCTTC	TRBV9	TRBJ2-1	-	TRBD1
CASSQDPGWFTEAFF	TGCGCCAGCAGCCAAGATCCAGGGTGGTTCACTGAAGCTTTCTTT	TRBV4-1	TRBJ1-1	-	-
CASSVANRGRGGYTF	TGTGCCAGCAGCGTAGCTAACAGGGGGCGCGGGGGCTACACCTTC	TRBV9	TRBJ1-2	-	TRBD1
CASSRGNSYEQYF	TGTGCCAGCTCTCGCGGGAATTCCTACGAGCAGTACTTC	TRBV6-5	TRBJ2-7	few	-
CASSAYISEKLFF	TGTGCCAGCAGCGCCTACATCAGCGAAAAACTGTTTTTT	TRBV7-2	TRBJ1-4	-	-
CAWRGYSGNTIYF	TGTGCCTGGAGGGGGTACTCTGGAAACACCATATATTTT	TRBV30	TRBJ1-3	-	-
CASSDRTPRGYEQYF	TGCGCCAGCAGTGACAGGACCCCGAGGGGCTACGAGCAGTACTTC	TRBV10-1	TRBJ2-7	-	-
CASSGGRGIDTEAFF	TGTGCCAGTTCTGGGGGTCGGGGGATTGACACTGAAGCTTTCTTT	TRBV19	TRBJ1-1	-	-
CASSHPWEAGEIGEQYF	TGCGCCAGCAGCCACCCCTGGGAGGCAGGGGAAATTGGCGAGCAGTACTTC	TRBV4-1	TRBJ2-7	-	-
CASSTTENTEAFF	TGTGCCAGCAGTACTACAGAGAACACTGAAGCTTTCTTT	TRBV6-5	TRBJ1-1	-	-
CSASEGGRGGAFF	TGCAGTGCTAGTGAGGGAGGAAGGGGGGGCGCTTTCTTT	TRBV20-1	TRBJ1-1	-	-
CASNPGLAGGSYNEQFF	TGTGCCAGTAACCCGGGACTAGCGGGAGGTTCCTACAATGAGCAGTTCTTC	TRBV19	TRBJ2-1	-	TRBD2
CASTKGGTGNQPQHF	TGTGCCAGCACCAAAGGGGGTACGGGCAATCAGCCCCAGCATTTT	TRBV28	TRBJ1-5	-	-
CASRRTGSGEQFF	TGTGCCAGCAGACGTACAGGGTCGGGTGAGCAGTTCTTC	TRBV2	TRBJ2-1	-	-
CASRPLKNTEAFF	TGTGCCAGCAGACCTCTGAAGAACACTGAAGCTTTCTTT	TRBV6-5	TRBJ1-1	-	-
CASSLLGVRALYGYTF	TGTGCCAGCAGCTTGCTCGGGGTTCGGGCATTATATGGCTACACCTTC	TRBV5-6	TRBJ1-2	-	-
CASSYDHGYGYTF	TGTGCCAGCAGTTACGACCACGGGTATGGCTACACCTTC	TRBV6-6	TRBJ1-2	-	-
CACGTGALGTEAFF	TGTGCCTGCGGGACAGGGGCCCTAGGCACTGAAGCTTTCTTT	TRBV30	TRBJ1-1	-	TRBD1
CASRGGFGTVYEQYF	TGTGCCAGCAGGGGGGGGTTTGGGACAGTATACGAGCAGTACTTC	TRBV28	TRBJ2-7	few	-
CASSLSRTSGSEQYF	TGTGCCAGCAGTTTATCGAGGACTAGCGGCTCGGAGCAGTACTTC	TRBV27	TRBJ2-7	-	TRBD2
CASSQDPNRRDGYTF	TGCGCCAGCAGCCAAGATCCTAACAGAAGGGATGGCTACACCTTC	TRBV4-1	TRBJ1-2	-	-
CASSFVTSGSSNEQYF	TGTGCCAGCAGTTTCGTCACTAGCGGGAGTTCCAACGAGCAGTACTTC	TRBV28	TRBJ2-7	-	TRBD2
CASSLDLGSGNTIYF	TGCGCCAGCAGCTTGGATCTGGGCTCTGGAAACACCATATATTTT	TRBV5-1	TRBJ1-3	-	-
CASSRGLAETEETQYF	TGCGCCAGCAGCCGGGGACTAGCGGAGACCGAAGAGACCCAGTACTTC	TRBV4-1	TRBJ2-5	-	TRBD2
CASIASDREVQPQHF	TGTGCCAGCATAGCCAGCGACAGGGAGGTTCAGCCCCAGCATTTT	TRBV28	TRBJ1-5	-	TRBD1
CASSRRTGQNQPQHF	TGTGCCAGCAGTAGGAGGACAGGGCAAAATCAGCCCCAGCATTTT	TRBV6-5	TRBJ1-5	once	TRBD1
CASSPSATSDGKLFF	TGTGCCAGCAGCCCTTCAGCCACTTCGGACGGAAAACTGTTTTTT	TRBV9	TRBJ1-4	-	-
CASSLGLAGGNEQFF	TGTGCCAGCAGCTTAGGACTAGCGGGAGGCAATGAGCAGTTCTTC	TRBV13	TRBJ2-1	-	TRBD2
CASRVGTTDTQYF	TGTGCCAGCAGAGTAGGGACCACAGATACGCAGTATTTT	TRBV6-6	TRBJ2-3	-	-
CASSPTGTRYHNEQFF	TGTGCCAGCAGCCCCACCGGGACCAGGTACCACAATGAGCAGTTCTTC	TRBV7-9	TRBJ2-1	-	-
CASSPEHSGANVLTF	TGTGCCAGCAGCCCCGAACACTCTGGGGCCAACGTCCTGACTTTC	TRBV11-1	TRBJ2-6	-	-
CASSEWSSGELFF	TGTGCCAGCAGTGAATGGAGTTCCGGGGAGCTGTTTTTT	TRBV6-1	TRBJ2-2	-	-
CASSLGTSGGQNTQYF	TGTGCCAGCAGCTTAGGGACTAGCGGGGGCCAGAATACGCAGTATTTT	TRBV7-2	TRBJ2-3	-	TRBD2
CAWSVGFALHF	TGTGCCTGGAGTGTAGGGTTCGCCCTCCACTTT	TRBV30	TRBJ1-6	-	-
CASSRDRDRNGYTF	TGTGCCAGCAGCCGGGACAGGGACAGAAATGGCTACACCTTC	TRBV2	TRBJ1-2	-	TRBD1
CATSRMLTSGNTIYF	TGTGCCACCAGCAGGATGCTCACCTCTGGAAACACCATATATTTT	TRBV15	TRBJ1-3	-	-
CASSDSRKGPDTQYF	TGTGCCAGCAGTGACAGTAGGAAGGGGCCAGATACGCAGTATTTT	TRBV6-1	TRBJ2-3	-	-
CASNPRTKSSYEQYF	TGTGCCAGCAACCCAAGAACCAAGAGCTCCTACGAGCAGTACTTC	TRBV5-8	TRBJ2-7	-	-
CASSARLAGNYEQYF	TGTGCCAGCAGTGCGCGACTAGCTGGGAACTACGAGCAGTACTTC	TRBV28	TRBJ2-7	-	TRBD2
CASSPEWVNRRLAGLCEQYF	TGTGCCAGTAGCCCCGAGTGGGTAAACCGCCGACTAGCGGGTCTCTGCGAGCAGTACTTC	TRBV19	TRBJ2-7	-	TRBD2
CASSLVGGPLYEQYF	TGCGCCAGCAGCTTGGTCGGAGGGCCCCTCTACGAGCAGTACTTC	TRBV5-1	TRBJ2-7	-	-
CASSPDTGYTEAFF	TGTGCCAGCTCGCCTGATACAGGCTACACTGAAGCTTTCTTT	TRBV18	TRBJ1-1	-	-
CATSLSGRPEAFF	TGTGCCACCTCACTGTCCGGGAGGCCTGAAGCTTTCTTT	TRBV5-4	TRBJ1-1	-	-
CASSLMAAQKLPSSYNEQFF	TGTGCCAGCAGCTTAATGGCAGCACAGAAACTCCCGAGCTCCTACAATGAGCAGTTCTTC	TRBV7-3	TRBJ2-1	-	-
CAWSVGPGTGELFF	TGTGCCTGGAGTGTAGGGCCGGGCACCGGGGAGCTGTTTTTT	TRBV30	TRBJ2-2	-	-
CAWGSSGGNTIYF	TGTGCCTGGGGGAGCAGCGGTGGAAACACCATATATTTT	TRBV30	TRBJ1-3	-	-
CASSARTGSNEQFF	TGTGCCAGCAGCGCACGGACAGGGAGCAATGAGCAGTTCTTC	TRBV9	TRBJ2-1	-	TRBD1
CASSQARDRGVRGYTF	TGTGCCAGCAGCCAAGCTCGGGACAGGGGGGTACGAGGCTACACCTTC	TRBV3-1/TRBV3-2	TRBJ1-2	-	TRBD1
CASSRDYRGGTGELFF	TGTGCCAGCAGCCGTGACTATAGAGGGGGCACCGGGGAGCTGTTTTTT	TRBV11-2	TRBJ2-2	-	-
CASSVGGTDGSSYGYTF	TGTGCCAGCAGCGTAGGGGGGACAGATGGTAGCTCATATGGCTACACCTTC	TRBV9	TRBJ1-2	-	TRBD1
CASSFGNRVRDGYTF	TGTGCCAGCAGTTTTGGTAACAGGGTCAGGGATGGCTACACCTTC	TRBV28	TRBJ1-2	-	-
CASSPTPYNEQFF	TGTGCCAGCAGCCCTACCCCCTACAATGAGCAGTTCTTC	TRBV5-4	TRBJ2-1	-	-
CASSAGGAGPTDTQYF	TGTGCCAGTAGTGCGGGTGGAGCCGGACCCACAGATACGCAGTATTTT	TRBV19	TRBJ2-3	-	-
CASSVGLIETQYF	TGTGCCAGCAGCGTAGGACTAATAGAGACCCAGTACTTC	TRBV9	TRBJ2-5	-	-
CAISEPGPQGGYTF	TGTGCCATCAGTGAGCCCGGCCCGCAAGGTGGCTACACCTTC	TRBV10-3	TRBJ1-2	-	-